These 26 T cell receptor beta chains were sequenced from one sample in a study of blood T cell repertoires in COVID-19. Measured with immunoSEQ multiplex PCR; TCRdb has only the in-frame clones, and not every one. The profile shows tens of thousands of clones, about 79% of them singletons. The sample was peripheral blood. The receptors shown here come from a man between 70 and 80 years old with acute or convalescent COVID-19.

The CDR3 sequence is CASSLGETGGYFRDTF. The CDR3, as DNA: TGTGCCAGCAGCTTGGGGGAGACAGGGGGCTACTTTCGCGACACCTTC. The chain joins TRBV5-4 to TRBJ1-2, with TRBD1 identical over 10 bases. With 0 bases clipped from V and 12 bases from J, the junction kept 14 bases outside the gene matches. Germline values: CDR1 SGHNT, CDR2 YYREEE (reference sequence). The CDR3 has 16 residues. Full variable domain (outside the CDR3, taken from reference TRBV5-4 and TRBJ1-2): ETGVTQSPTHLIKTRGQQVTLRCSSQSGHNTVSWYQQALGQGPQFIFQYYREEENGRGNFPPRFSGLQFPNYSSELNVNALELDDSALYLCASSLGETGGYFRDTFGSGTRLTVV.

The chain recombines TRBV19 with TRBJ1-1; TRBD1 agrees at 9 bases. With 3 bases clipped from V and 1 base from J, the junction kept 6 bases outside the gene matches. The CDR3 consists of 16 residues. Germline V gene lookup returns CDR1 LNHDA and CDR2 SQIVND (reference sequence). The CDR3 loop reads CASSMKTGGGNTEAFF. The CDR3 DNA reads as TGTGCCAGTAGTATGAAAACAGGGGGCGGGAACACTGAAGCTTTCTTT.

The chain joins TRBV27 to TRBJ1-2, with D unresolved. CDR3 length: 13 residues. V gave up 6 bases and J gave up 4 bases, with 12 bases separating them. Germline V gives CDR1 MNHEY, CDR2 SMNVEV (reference sequence). The CDR3 DNA reads TGTGCCAGCAGGACCCGTGCAGGCTATGGCTACACCTTC. Amino acid sequence: CASRTRAGYGYTF.

V is TRBV2 and J is TRBJ1-6, with D possibly being TRBD1 (5 bases). CDR1 is SNHLY and CDR2 is FYNNEI in the germline V gene. The CDR3 consists of 14 residues. Between the trimmed V and J ends, which lost 4 bases and 4 bases, there was a span of 8 bases. The CDR3 loop reads CASSGQSYNSPLHF. CDR3 coding DNA: TGTGCCAGCAGTGGACAGAGTTATAATTCACCCCTCCACTTT. The entire variable domain, with the rest obtained from reference TRBV2 and TRBJ1-6, is as follows: EPEVTQTPSHQVTQMGQEVILRCVPISNHLYFYWYRQILGQKVEFLVSFYNNEISEKSEIFDDQFSVERPDGSNFTLKIRSTKLEDSAMYFCASSGQSYNSPLHFGNGTRLTVT.

This chain's CDR3 is CASSLLRNEQFF. The DNA for the CDR3 is TGTGCCAGCAGCCTCCTGAGGAATGAGCAGTTCTTC. The V call is TRBV7-9, the J call TRBJ2-1, with unresolved D. Germline V gene sequence: CDR1 SEHNR, CDR2 FQNEAQ (reference sequence). The CDR3 consists of 12 residues. Trimming removed 5 bases from V and 7 bases from J, with 9 bases in between. The complete variable domain, with remaining parts taken from reference TRBV7-9 and TRBJ2-1, reads DTGVSQNPRHKITKRGQNVTFRCDPISEHNRLYWYRQTLGQGPEFLTYFQNEAQLEKSRLLSDRFSAERPKGSFSTLEIQRTEQGDSAMYLCASSLLRNEQFFGPGTRLTVL.

The chain combines TRBV6-5 with TRBJ1-3; possible D gene TRBD1, 6 bases. The V and J ends lost 11 bases and 3 bases respectively, with 17 bases between them. This CDR3 comprises 14 residues. The germline V gene encodes CDR1 MNHEY and CDR2 SVGAGI. The CDR3 loop is CAGGGQHDGNTIYF. As DNA, the CDR3 is TGTGCCGGCGGGGGGCAGCACGATGGAAACACCATATATTTT.

The V call is TRBV5-1, the J call TRBJ1-1; TRBD1 might be the D (6 bases). Per germline, CDR1 SGHRS and CDR2 YFSETQ. The CDR3 length is 13 residues. The germline V and J ends were trimmed by 4 bases and 6 bases, with 13 bases remaining between them. CDR3 coding DNA: TGCGCCAGCAGCCCCCCACAGGGACCTGAAGCTTTCTTT. This codes for CASSPPQGPEAFF.

The chain joins TRBV7-9 to TRBJ1-1; D is uncertain. Looked up from germline, CDR1 is SEHNR and CDR2 is FQNEAQ (reference sequence). V was pared by 3 bases and J by 4 bases, with 6 bases between. This CDR3 contains 12 residues. The CDR3 spells CASSFSSTEAFF. CDR3 nucleotides: TGTGCCAGCAGCTTCTCCAGCACTGAAGCTTTCTTT. Full variable domain (missing parts from reference TRBV7-9 and TRBJ1-1): DTGVSQNPRHKITKRGQNVTFRCDPISEHNRLYWYRQTLGQGPEFLTYFQNEAQLEKSRLLSDRFSAERPKGSFSTLEIQRTEQGDSAMYLCASSFSSTEAFFGQGTRLTVV.

CDR3 amino acids: CASSYSRGITYNEQFF. The CDR3 DNA reads as TGTGCCAGCAGTTACTCGCGAGGGATTACCTACAATGAGCAGTTCTTC. This chain uses TRBV6-2 or TRBV6-3 with TRBJ2-1; D may be TRBD2 (5 bases). The CDR3 loop spans 16 amino acids. Per germline, CDR1 MNHEY and CDR2 SVGEGT. V gave up 0 bases and J gave up 2 bases, with 11 bases separating them.

This rearrangement joins TRBV6-5 to TRBJ2-7; D gene unclear. The germline V gene encodes CDR1 MNHEY and CDR2 SVGAGI. Trimming left V 6 bases short and J 2 bases short, with 14 bases between. CDR3 length: 14 residues. The CDR3 coding sequence is TGTGCCAGCAGCCCCGTTGGCACCACCTACGAGCAGTACTTC. Protein: CASSPVGTTYEQYF.

The genes are TRBV10-1 and TRBJ1-2; D might be TRBD1 (5 bases). This CDR3 region has 15 residues. V lost 5 bases and J lost 0, with 13 bases in between. The germline gives CDR1 WNHNN, CDR2 SYGVQD (reference sequence). The CDR3 DNA reads as TGCGCCAGCAGTCCAAGACAGCCAACTAACTATGGCTACACCTTC. Its translation: CASSPRQPTNYGYTF.

On this clone itself: One end of the junction is discordant with germline, which a read error may explain. This chain uses TRBV7-9 with TRBJ1-1, with TRBD1 identical over 7 bases. This CDR3 has 11 amino acids. Germline V gene lookup returns CDR1 SEHNR and CDR2 FQNEAQ (reference sequence). CDR3 nucleotides: TGTGCCAGCAGCTCAGACCGGGACAGCTGGTTT. Residues: CASSSDRDSWF.

The V call is TRBV28, the J call TRBJ1-1; perhaps TRBD1 as D (6 bases). Per the germline V gene, CDR1 is MDHEN and CDR2 is SYDVKM. V was shortened by 6 bases and J by 10 bases, with 24 bases between the two germline ends. CDR3 length equals 15 residues. CDR3 region: CASRPSRGAGEGAFF. The CDR3 nucleotides are TGTGCCAGCAGACCGTCCCGGGGGGCAGGGGAGGGAGCTTTCTTT.

The V gene is TRBV7-8, the J gene TRBJ2-5; no clear D. V lost 0 bases to trimming and J lost 8 bases, with 10 bases between them. The length of the CDR3 is 13 residues. Germline CDR1 reads SGHVS; CDR2 reads FQNEAQ. The CDR3 nucleotides read TGTGCCAGCAGCTTAGCGGTCCAGGAAACCCAGTACTTC. Its translation is CASSLAVQETQYF.

The gene calls are TRBV29-1 and TRBJ2-1, with no clear D. Trimming took off 5 bases at V and 0 bases at J, with 5 bases between the two ends. Germline CDR1 and CDR2: SQVTM and ANQGSEA. CDR3 size: 12 residues. CDR3 residues: CSVPVSYNEQFF. The CDR3 DNA sequence: TGCAGCGTTCCAGTCTCCTACAATGAGCAGTTCTTC.

The chain recombines TRBV12-3 or TRBV12-4 with TRBJ1-1; D remains unclear. V gave up 3 bases and J gave up 0 bases, with 5 bases separating them. The CDR3 loop spans 13 amino acids. The CDR3 loop reads CASSLAVNTEAFF. The CDR3 DNA sequence: TGTGCCAGCAGTTTGGCGGTGAACACTGAAGCTTTCTTT.

V usage is TRBV30 and J usage is TRBJ1-4, with a tentative D call TRBD1 (6 bases). Trimming took off 0 bases at V and 8 bases at J, with 13 bases between the two ends. The CDR3 is 14 residues long. Germline CDR1 and CDR2: GTSNPN and SVGIG (reference sequence). In DNA, the CDR3 is TGTGCCTGGAGTGTGGGGGGGCTTACGGAAAAACTGTTTTTT. The encoded protein is CAWSVGGLTEKLFF.

The chain employs TRBV6-5 and TRBJ2-7, with 9 positions matching TRBD1. J gave up 5 bases and V 6 bases, and 8 bases lay outside the gene matches. The germline V gene has CDR1 MNHEY and CDR2 SVGAGI. There are 14 residues in the CDR3. DNA for the CDR3: TGTGCCAGCAGAGACCCGGGACAGGGCCACGAGCAGTACTTC. Amino acid sequence: CASRDPGQGHEQYF.

V gene TRBV28 combines with J gene TRBJ2-4, with a possible D match to TRBD2 (6 bases). Trimming cost V 5 bases and J 5 bases, with 13 bases left between them. Germline V gene sequence: CDR1 MDHEN, CDR2 SYDVKM. CDR3 size: 14 residues. The CDR3 reads CASSPAGSQNIQYF. The CDR3 DNA sequence: TGTGCCAGCAGTCCGGCGGGGAGCCAAAACATTCAGTACTTC.

CDR3 nucleotides: TGTGCCAGCAGCGGACAGGGTGTTGAAAAACTGTTTTTT. Protein: CASSGQGVEKLFF. This rearrangement joins TRBV5-6 to TRBJ1-4; 8 nucleotides align to TRBD1. Germline CDR1 reads SGHDT; CDR2 reads YYEEEE. The CDR3 is 13 residues long. The V segment lost 4 bases and the J segment 7 bases; nucleotides outside the gene matches: 3.

The CDR3 coding sequence is TGTGCCAGCAGCCCACCCCCCCGGGGGGCGAACACCGGGGAGCTGTTTTTT. Its translation is CASSPPPRGANTGELFF. The V gene is TRBV5-4, the J gene TRBJ2-2, with TRBD2 matching 7 bases. Per the germline V gene, CDR1 is SGHNT and CDR2 is YYREEE (reference sequence). Losses at the gene ends were 4 bases for V and 0 bases for J; bases not matched to a gene: 9. The CDR3 has 17 amino acids.

J is TRBJ2-6 and V is TRBV5-4; D unclear. The CDR3 extends over 15 amino acids. The germline CDR1 and CDR2 sequences are SGHNT and YYREEE (reference sequence). The germline V and J ends were trimmed by 2 bases and 0 bases, with 6 bases remaining between them. The CDR3 nucleotides are TGTGCCAGCAGCTTTTCGTCCTCTGGGGCCAACGTCCTGACTTTC. Protein sequence: CASSFSSSGANVLTF.

The count of this clone is one. This chain uses TRBV24-1 with TRBJ2-2; 16 nucleotides align to TRBD2. The CDR3 is 18 residues long. Germline trimming cut 7 bases from V and 3 bases from J; bases unmatched to any gene: 7. The germline V gene has CDR1 KGHDR and CDR2 SFDVKD. Written as DNA, the CDR3 is TGTGCCACCAGGGGGACTAGCGGGAGGGCCGGCGACACCGGGGAGCTGTTTTTT. Translated: CATRGTSGRAGDTGELFF.

This chain links TRBV7-6 with TRBJ2-1, with 7 bases lining up with TRBD2. With 5 bases clipped from V and 2 bases from J, the junction kept 12 bases outside the gene matches. From germline, CDR1 is SGHVS and CDR2 FNYEAQ. The CDR3 loop spans 17 amino acids. CDR3 sequence reads: CASSKIPPSGPYNEQFF. CDR3 bases: TGTGCCAGCAGCAAGATCCCCCCTAGCGGCCCCTACAATGAGCAGTTCTTC.

The CDR3 is CASSYSTSVNEKLFF. CDR3 coding DNA: TGTGCCAGCAGTTACTCGACTTCGGTTAATGAAAAACTGTTTTTT. The chain joins TRBV6-2 or TRBV6-3 to TRBJ1-4; D gene ambiguous. V lost 0 bases, J lost 4 bases, and 9 bases lay in between. The CDR3 runs to 15 residues. Germline values: CDR1 MNHEY, CDR2 SVGEGT.

This chain connects TRBV19 to TRBJ1-3; possible D gene TRBD1, 5 bases. There are 14 residues in the CDR3. Germline V gene lookup returns CDR1 LNHDA and CDR2 SQIVND (reference sequence). V was cut by 6 bases and J by 2 bases, with 11 bases left in between. The CDR3 sequence is CASRSGVAGNTIYF. CDR3 in DNA: TGTGCCAGTAGATCGGGGGTAGCTGGAAACACCATATATTTT.